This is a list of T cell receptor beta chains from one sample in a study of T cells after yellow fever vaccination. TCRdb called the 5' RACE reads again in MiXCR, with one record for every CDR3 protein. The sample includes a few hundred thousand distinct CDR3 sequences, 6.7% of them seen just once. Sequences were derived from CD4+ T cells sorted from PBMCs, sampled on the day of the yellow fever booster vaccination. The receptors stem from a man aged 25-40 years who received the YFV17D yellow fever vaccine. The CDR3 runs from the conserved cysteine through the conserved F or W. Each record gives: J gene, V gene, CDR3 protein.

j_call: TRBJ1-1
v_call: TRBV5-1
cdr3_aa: CASTIIRDRSRETEAFF

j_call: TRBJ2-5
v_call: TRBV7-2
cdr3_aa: CASSRRLRLNTQYF

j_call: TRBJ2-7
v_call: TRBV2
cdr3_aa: CASSARVGEQYF

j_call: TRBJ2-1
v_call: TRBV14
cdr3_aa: CASSQVSGSSNEQFF

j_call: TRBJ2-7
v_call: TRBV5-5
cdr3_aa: CASSPGILYEQYF

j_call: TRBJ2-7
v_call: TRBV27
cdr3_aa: CASSPDRDGSYEQYF

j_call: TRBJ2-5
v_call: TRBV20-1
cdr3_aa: CSATGTSGREQETQYF

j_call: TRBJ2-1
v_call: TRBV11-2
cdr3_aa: CASSEFSPGWKSYNEQFF

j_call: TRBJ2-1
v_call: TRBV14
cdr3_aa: CASSQDTRGNDEQFF

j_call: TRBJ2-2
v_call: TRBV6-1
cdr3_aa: CASIGQGATGELFF

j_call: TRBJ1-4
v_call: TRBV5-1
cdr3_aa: CASSLSGTGDEKLFF

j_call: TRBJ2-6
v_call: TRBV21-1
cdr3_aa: CASTGALRKIGANVLTF

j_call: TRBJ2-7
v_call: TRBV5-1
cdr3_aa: CASSLKAGGYEQYF

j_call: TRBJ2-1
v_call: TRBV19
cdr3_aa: CASSSRTSGRGSYNEQFF

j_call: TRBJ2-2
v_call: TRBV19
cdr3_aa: CASSMVRVITGELFF

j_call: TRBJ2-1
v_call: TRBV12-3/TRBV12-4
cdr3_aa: CASRTSGNEQFF

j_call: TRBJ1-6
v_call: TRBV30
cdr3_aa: CAWSPPRAGGRSPLHF

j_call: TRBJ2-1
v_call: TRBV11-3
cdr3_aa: CASSTGLAGVAYNEQFF

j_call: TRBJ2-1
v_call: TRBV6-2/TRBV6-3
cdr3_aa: CASRYFKTGTGDNEQFF

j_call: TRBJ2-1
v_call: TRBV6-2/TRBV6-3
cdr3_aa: CASSFPLDIYGLAENNEQFF

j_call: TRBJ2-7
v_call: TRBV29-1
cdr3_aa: CSGVLAGGTYEQYF

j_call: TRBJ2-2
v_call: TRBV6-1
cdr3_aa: CASALEGNTGELFF

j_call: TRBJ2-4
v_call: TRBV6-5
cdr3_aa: CASRYSGAGTKNIQYF

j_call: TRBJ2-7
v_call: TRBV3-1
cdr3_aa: CASSQEKGVDEQYF

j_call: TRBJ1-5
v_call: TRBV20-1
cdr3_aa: CSARQGGGNQPQHF

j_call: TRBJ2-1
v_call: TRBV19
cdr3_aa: CASSKGEQFF

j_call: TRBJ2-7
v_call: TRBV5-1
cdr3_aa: CASSAGLSSYEQYF

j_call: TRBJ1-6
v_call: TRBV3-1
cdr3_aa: CASSQGDRGNSPLHF

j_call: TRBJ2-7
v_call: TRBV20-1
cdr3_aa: CCASFNPPGLAVYEQYF

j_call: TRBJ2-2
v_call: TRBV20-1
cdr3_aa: CSARGLAGELFF

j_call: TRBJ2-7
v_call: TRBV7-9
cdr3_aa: CASSGRTAYEQYF

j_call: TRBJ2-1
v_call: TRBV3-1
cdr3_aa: CASSQGLADYNEQFF

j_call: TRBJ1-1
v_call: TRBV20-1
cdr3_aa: CSAERRVGPTEAFF

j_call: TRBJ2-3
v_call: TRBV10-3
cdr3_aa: CAISEMTPYTDTQYF

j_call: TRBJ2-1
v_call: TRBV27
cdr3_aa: CASSLWGTPTYNEQFF

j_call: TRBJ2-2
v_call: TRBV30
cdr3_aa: CAWIRGERIGELFF

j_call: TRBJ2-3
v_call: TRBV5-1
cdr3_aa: CASSLGDESTDTQYF

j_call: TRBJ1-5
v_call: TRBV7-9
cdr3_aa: CASSLGPLGQHF

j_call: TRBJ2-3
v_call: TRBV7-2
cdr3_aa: CASSLAPLADTQYF

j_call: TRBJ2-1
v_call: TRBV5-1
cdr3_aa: CASRQTGGDSNEQFF

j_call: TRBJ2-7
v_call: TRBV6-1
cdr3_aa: CASSLRVPGAGYEQYF

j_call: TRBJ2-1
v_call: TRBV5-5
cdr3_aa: CASSLPDGRGFYNEQFF

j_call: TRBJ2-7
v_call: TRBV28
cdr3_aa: CASSSAGNEQYF

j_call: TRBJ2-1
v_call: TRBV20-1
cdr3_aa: CSASISGSLNEQFF